Listed here is a single T cell receptor beta chain. The target antigen is unknown. Every subset had its genomic DNA shared out evenly among several immunoSEQ plates. Method: immunoSEQ multiplex PCR; TCRdb's copy keeps in-frame clones and lacks some. Of over 2 million clones in the sample, just under 95% were seen once. The entry originates in a study of shared clonotypes between healthy human individuals. As for the study in general: Two women and a few men aged 18 to 49 served as donors. Each donor's CD4 naive and CD4 memory cells filled three plates apiece, CD8 naive two, and CD8 memory one. Study-wide results and limits: Shared clonotypes across all four donors exceeded non-shared ones in generation probability.

This CDR3 is built from 13 residues. Losses at the gene ends were 5 bases for V and 7 bases for J; bases not matched to a gene: 7. Germline V lookup: CDR1 MDHEN, CDR2 SYDVKM. The TCR comes from a man between 18 and 29 years old in good health. Some clones in this sample may be carry-over from other donors' samples. Material: naive CD4+ T cells from PBMCs. The sample's subset: CD45RA+ positively selected. This chain connects TRBV28 to TRBJ1-1; TRBD1 agrees at 7 bases. The CDR3 DNA reads TGTGCCAGCAGTACACAGGGGCGGTTTGAAGCTTTCTTT. Translating it yields CASSTQGRFEAFF. The whole variable domain, filled in from reference TRBV28 and TRBJ1-1, reads DVKVTQSSRYLVKRTGEKVFLECVQDMDHENMFWYRQDPGLGLRLIYFSYDVKMKEKGDIPEGYSVSREKKERFSLILESASTNQTSMYLCASSTQGRFEAFFGQGTRLTVV.